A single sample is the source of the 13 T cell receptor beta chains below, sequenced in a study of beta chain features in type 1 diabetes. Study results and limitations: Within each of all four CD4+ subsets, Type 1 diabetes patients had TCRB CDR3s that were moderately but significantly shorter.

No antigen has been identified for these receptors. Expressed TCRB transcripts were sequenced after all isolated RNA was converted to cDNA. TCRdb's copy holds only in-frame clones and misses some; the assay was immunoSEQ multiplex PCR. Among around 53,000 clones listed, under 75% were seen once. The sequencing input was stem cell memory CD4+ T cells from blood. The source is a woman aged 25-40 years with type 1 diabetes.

CDR3 amino acids: CASSYTGGEDYEQYF. Here the CDR3 DNA reads TGTGCCAGCAGTTACACTGGGGGCGAAGACTACGAGCAGTACTTC. This sequence joins TRBV6-6 and TRBJ2-7; D perhaps matches TRBD1 (6 bases). With 2 bases removed from V and 3 bases from J, the gap between germline ends came to 14 bases. This CDR3 is built from 15 residues. In germline, CDR1 is MNHNY, CDR2 SVGAGI (reference sequence).

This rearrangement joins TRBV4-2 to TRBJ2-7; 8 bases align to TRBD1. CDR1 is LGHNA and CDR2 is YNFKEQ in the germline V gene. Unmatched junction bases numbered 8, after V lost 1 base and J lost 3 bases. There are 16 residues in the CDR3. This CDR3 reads CASSQAGRTGLYEQYF. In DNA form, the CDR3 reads TGTGCCAGCAGCCAAGCAGGCAGGACAGGGCTCTACGAGCAGTACTTC.

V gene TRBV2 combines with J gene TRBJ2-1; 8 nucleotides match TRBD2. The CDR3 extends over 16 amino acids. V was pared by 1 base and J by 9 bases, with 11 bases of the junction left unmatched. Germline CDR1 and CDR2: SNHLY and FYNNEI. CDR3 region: CASSEVRIRAGGEQFF. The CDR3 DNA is TGTGCCAGCAGTGAAGTTAGGATTAGGGCGGGAGGTGAGCAGTTCTTC.

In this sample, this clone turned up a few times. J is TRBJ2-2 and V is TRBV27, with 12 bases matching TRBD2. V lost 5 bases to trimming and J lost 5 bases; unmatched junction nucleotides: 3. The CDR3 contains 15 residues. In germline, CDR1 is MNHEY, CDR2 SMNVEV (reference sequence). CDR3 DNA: TGTGCCAGCAGTCCCGGACTAGCGGGGACCGGGGAGCTGTTTTTT. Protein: CASSPGLAGTGELFF.

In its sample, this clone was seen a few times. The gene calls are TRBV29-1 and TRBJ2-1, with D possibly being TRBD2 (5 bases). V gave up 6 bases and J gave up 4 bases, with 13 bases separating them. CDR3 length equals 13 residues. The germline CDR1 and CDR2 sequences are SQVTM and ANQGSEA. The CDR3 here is CSVDYSDYNEQFF. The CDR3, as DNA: TGCAGCGTAGACTACTCAGATTACAATGAGCAGTTCTTC.

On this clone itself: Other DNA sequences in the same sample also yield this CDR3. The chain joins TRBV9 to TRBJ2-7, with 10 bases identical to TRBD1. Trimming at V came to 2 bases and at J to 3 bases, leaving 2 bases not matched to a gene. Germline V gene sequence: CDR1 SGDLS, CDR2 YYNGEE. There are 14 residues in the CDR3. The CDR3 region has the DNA TGTGCCAGCAGCGTGGGACAGGGGAACTACGAGCAGTACTTC. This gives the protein CASSVGQGNYEQYF.

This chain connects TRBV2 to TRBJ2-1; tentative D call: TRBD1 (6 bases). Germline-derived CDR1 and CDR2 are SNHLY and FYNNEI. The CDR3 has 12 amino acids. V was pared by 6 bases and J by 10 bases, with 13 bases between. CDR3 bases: TGTGCCAGCAGGCAGACAGGCGGGGAGCAGTTCTTC. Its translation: CASRQTGGEQFF.

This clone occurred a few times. CDR3 in DNA: TGTGCCAGTATAGCACAGGATCTGGGCACTGAAGCTTTCTTT. Residues: CASIAQDLGTEAFF. The chain has TRBV19 and TRBJ1-1, with a possible D match to TRBD1 (5 bases). The CDR3 contains 14 residues. Trimming took 7 bases from V and 4 from J, leaving 16 bases between them. Looked up from germline, CDR1 is LNHDA and CDR2 is SQIVND (reference sequence).

The CDR3 nucleotides read TGTGCCAGCAGCCCTGACAGGAGCTCCTACAATGAGCAGTTCTTC. It specifies CASSPDRSSYNEQFF. This chain uses TRBV6-6 with TRBJ2-1; possible D gene TRBD1, 6 bases. The CDR3 loop spans 15 amino acids. The V end was cut by 6 bases, the J end by 0 bases, with 12 bases between. In germline, CDR1 is MNHNY, CDR2 SVGAGI (reference sequence).

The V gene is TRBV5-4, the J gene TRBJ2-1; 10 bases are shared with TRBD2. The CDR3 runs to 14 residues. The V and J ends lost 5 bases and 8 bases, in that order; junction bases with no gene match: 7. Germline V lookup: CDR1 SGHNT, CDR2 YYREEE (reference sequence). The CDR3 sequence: CASSTTSGWDEQFF. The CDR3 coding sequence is TGTGCCAGCAGTACGACTAGCGGGTGGGATGAGCAGTTCTTC.

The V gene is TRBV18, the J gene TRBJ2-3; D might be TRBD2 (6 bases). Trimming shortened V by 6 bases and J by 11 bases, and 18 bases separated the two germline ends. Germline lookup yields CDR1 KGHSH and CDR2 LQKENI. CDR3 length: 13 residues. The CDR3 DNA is TGTGCCAGCTCCGCGGGACCTTTGATGGGGCAGTATTTT. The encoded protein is CASSAGPLMGQYF. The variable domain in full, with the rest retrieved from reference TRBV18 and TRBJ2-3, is NAGVMQNPRHLVRRRGQEARLRCSPMKGHSHVYWYRQLPEEGLKFMVYLQKENIIDESGMPKERFSAEFPKEGPSILRIQQVVRGDSAAYFCASSAGPLMGQYFGPGTRLTVL.

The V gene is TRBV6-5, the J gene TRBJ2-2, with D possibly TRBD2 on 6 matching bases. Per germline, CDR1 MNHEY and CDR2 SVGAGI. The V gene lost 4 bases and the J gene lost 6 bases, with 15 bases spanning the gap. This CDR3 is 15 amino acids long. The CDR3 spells CASSFAGSSAGELFF. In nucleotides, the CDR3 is TGTGCCAGCAGTTTCGCCGGGAGCTCTGCCGGGGAGCTGTTTTTT.

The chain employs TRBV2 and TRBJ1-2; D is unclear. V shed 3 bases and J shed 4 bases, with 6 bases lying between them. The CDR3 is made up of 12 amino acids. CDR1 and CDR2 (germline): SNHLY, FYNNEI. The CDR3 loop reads CASSESSYGYTF. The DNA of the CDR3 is TGTGCCAGCAGTGAGTCCAGCTATGGCTACACCTTC.